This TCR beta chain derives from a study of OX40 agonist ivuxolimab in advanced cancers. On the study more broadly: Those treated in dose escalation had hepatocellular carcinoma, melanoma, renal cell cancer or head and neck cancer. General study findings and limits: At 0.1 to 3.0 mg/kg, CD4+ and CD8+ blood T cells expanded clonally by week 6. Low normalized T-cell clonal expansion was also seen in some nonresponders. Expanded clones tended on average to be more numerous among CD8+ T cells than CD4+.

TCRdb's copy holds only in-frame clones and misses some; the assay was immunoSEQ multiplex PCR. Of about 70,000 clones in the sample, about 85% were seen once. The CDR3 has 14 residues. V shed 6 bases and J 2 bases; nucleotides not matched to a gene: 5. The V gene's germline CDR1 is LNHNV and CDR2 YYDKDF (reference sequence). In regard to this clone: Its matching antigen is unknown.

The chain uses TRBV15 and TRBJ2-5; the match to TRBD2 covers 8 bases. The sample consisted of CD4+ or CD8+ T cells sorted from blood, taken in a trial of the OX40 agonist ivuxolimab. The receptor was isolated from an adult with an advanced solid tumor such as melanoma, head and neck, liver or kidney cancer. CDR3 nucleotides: TGTGCCACCAGACCGATAGCGGGACAAGAGACCCAGTACTTC. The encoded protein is CATRPIAGQETQYF. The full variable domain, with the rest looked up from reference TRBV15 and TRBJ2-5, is DAMVIQNPRYQVTQFGKPVTLSCSQTLNHNVMYWYQQKSSQAPKLLFHYYDKDFNNEADTPDNFQSRRPNTSFCFLDIRSPGLGDTAMYLCATRPIAGQETQYFGPGTRLLVL.